This is a list of T cell receptor beta chains from one sample in a study of cytomegalovirus exposure and HLA in healthy donors. Profiled with immunoSEQ multiplex PCR; TCRdb holds only in-frame clones, not every one. This table holds some 150,000 clones, approximately 80% found once. The source material was PBMCs. The receptors here all came from a woman aged 30 to 39 in good health and CMV-seronegative. Both conserved end residues are part of each CDR3. A D gene is named only where the DNA matches it firmly. Size values are once, few and many counts, or a class for expanded clones, and some rows have none.

j_gene: TRBJ1-1
abundance: NA
v_gene: TRBV25-1
d_gene: NA
CDR3aa: CASSTQGYTEAFF
CDR3nt: TGTGCCAGCAGTACCCAGGGTTACACTGAAGCTTTCTTT

j_gene: TRBJ2-3
abundance: few
v_gene: TRBV28
d_gene: TRBD2
CDR3aa: CASSLAGTPTDTQYF
CDR3nt: TGTGCCAGCAGTCTAGCGGGAACCCCCACAGATACGCAGTATTTT

j_gene: TRBJ2-4
abundance: NA
v_gene: TRBV6-5
d_gene: TRBD2
CDR3aa: CASSRSGRASNIQYF
CDR3nt: TGTGCCAGCAGCCGAAGCGGGAGGGCCAGTAACATTCAGTACTTC

j_gene: TRBJ2-1
abundance: once
v_gene: TRBV7-2
d_gene: NA
CDR3aa: CASSERGGGSDEQFF
CDR3nt: TGTGCCAGCAGCGAACGGGGAGGGGGTTCCGATGAGCAGTTCTTC

j_gene: TRBJ1-6
abundance: NA
v_gene: TRBV5-1
d_gene: NA
CDR3aa: CASRGTLGSPLHF
CDR3nt: TGCGCCAGCAGGGGGACATTAGGTTCACCCCTCCACTTT

j_gene: TRBJ1-3
abundance: NA
v_gene: TRBV5-1
d_gene: NA
CDR3aa: CASSTQGISGNTIYF
CDR3nt: TGCGCCAGCAGCACACAGGGTATCTCTGGAAACACCATATATTTT

j_gene: TRBJ1-1
abundance: NA
v_gene: TRBV5-6
d_gene: TRBD1
CDR3aa: CASSQSTGVGAFF
CDR3nt: TGTGCCAGCAGTCAATCGACAGGGGTAGGAGCTTTCTTT

j_gene: TRBJ1-4
abundance: NA
v_gene: TRBV25-1
d_gene: TRBD1
CDR3aa: CASSEREGTAFREKLFF
CDR3nt: TGTGCCAGCAGTGAGCGAGAGGGGACAGCCTTTAGGGAAAAACTGTTTTTT

j_gene: TRBJ1-3
abundance: NA
v_gene: TRBV2
d_gene: NA
CDR3aa: CASSEAGPINTIYF
CDR3nt: TGTGCCAGCAGTGAAGCGGGGCCTATAAACACCATATATTTT

j_gene: TRBJ1-5
abundance: NA
v_gene: TRBV10-1
d_gene: NA
CDR3aa: CASSPGVRQPQHF
CDR3nt: TGCGCCAGCAGCCCCGGGGTACGACAGCCCCAGCATTTT

j_gene: TRBJ1-1
abundance: few
v_gene: TRBV19
d_gene: NA
CDR3aa: CASSFRYGRNTEAFF
CDR3nt: TGTGCCAGTAGTTTCCGCTACGGGAGGAACACTGAAGCTTTCTTT

j_gene: TRBJ2-7
abundance: NA
v_gene: TRBV7-2
d_gene: NA
CDR3aa: CASSPHLSFSEEQYF
CDR3nt: TGTGCCAGCAGCCCCCACTTGTCTTTTTCGGAGGAGCAGTACTTC

j_gene: TRBJ2-7
abundance: NA
v_gene: TRBV7-6
d_gene: TRBD1
CDR3aa: CASSKGQVPTYEQYF
CDR3nt: TGTGCCAGCAGCAAGGGACAGGTTCCTACCTACGAGCAGTACTTC

j_gene: TRBJ2-5
abundance: NA
v_gene: TRBV6-5
d_gene: TRBD1
CDR3aa: CASTGQGSETQYF
CDR3nt: TGTGCCAGCACGGGACAGGGGAGCGAGACCCAGTACTTC

j_gene: TRBJ1-1
abundance: NA
v_gene: TRBV28
d_gene: NA
CDR3aa: CASRPRLASSPEAFF
CDR3nt: TGTGCCAGCAGACCTCGGCTGGCTAGCTCGCCTGAAGCTTTCTTT

j_gene: TRBJ1-1
abundance: NA
v_gene: TRBV10-1
d_gene: TRBD1
CDR3aa: CASSRDRRNTEAFF
CDR3nt: TGCGCCAGCAGCCGGGACAGGAGGAACACTGAAGCTTTCTTT

j_gene: TRBJ2-6
abundance: NA
v_gene: TRBV19
d_gene: NA
CDR3aa: CASSIQGSGANVLTF
CDR3nt: TGTGCCAGTAGTATACAGGGCTCTGGGGCCAACGTCCTGACTTTC

j_gene: TRBJ2-7
abundance: NA
v_gene: TRBV28
d_gene: TRBD2
CDR3aa: CATLRGEGYEQYF
CDR3nt: TGTGCCACCCTTCGGGGGGAAGGCTACGAGCAGTACTTC

j_gene: TRBJ1-1
abundance: NA
v_gene: TRBV4-1
d_gene: NA
CDR3aa: CASSPALSATTEAFF
CDR3nt: TGCGCCAGCAGCCCCGCTCTCAGTGCCACCACTGAAGCTTTCTTT

j_gene: TRBJ1-2
abundance: NA
v_gene: TRBV6-1
d_gene: NA
CDR3aa: CASRAGLNYGYTF
CDR3nt: TGTGCCAGCAGGGCAGGCCTCAACTATGGCTACACCTTC

j_gene: TRBJ2-3
abundance: few
v_gene: TRBV6-5
d_gene: NA
CDR3aa: CASTSAGGADTQYF
CDR3nt: TGTGCCAGCACTTCAGCCGGAGGTGCAGATACGCAGTATTTT

j_gene: TRBJ1-5
abundance: few
v_gene: TRBV6-5
d_gene: NA
CDR3aa: CASSPSRTVYQPQHF
CDR3nt: TGTGCCAGCAGTCCCTCTCGGACAGTTTATCAGCCCCAGCATTTT

j_gene: TRBJ2-1
abundance: NA
v_gene: TRBV4-2
d_gene: NA
CDR3aa: CASSQEQVPGEQFF
CDR3nt: TGTGCCAGCAGCCAGGAACAGGTGCCGGGTGAGCAGTTCTTC

j_gene: TRBJ2-5
abundance: NA
v_gene: TRBV30
d_gene: NA
CDR3aa: CAWSAGNQETQYF
CDR3nt: TGTGCCTGGAGTGCGGGAAACCAAGAGACCCAGTACTTC

j_gene: TRBJ2-5
abundance: few
v_gene: TRBV6-5
d_gene: TRBD2
CDR3aa: CASRDSGGRETQYF
CDR3nt: TGTGCCAGCAGAGATAGCGGGGGGAGAGAGACCCAGTACTTC

j_gene: TRBJ2-1
abundance: NA
v_gene: TRBV6-6
d_gene: TRBD1
CDR3aa: CASSYRTGVGNEQFF
CDR3nt: TGTGCCAGCAGTTACAGGACAGGGGTGGGCAATGAGCAGTTCTTC

j_gene: TRBJ1-2
abundance: few
v_gene: TRBV5-4
d_gene: NA
CDR3aa: CASSLGGEYGYTF
CDR3nt: TGTGCCAGCAGCTTGGGGGGCGAGTATGGCTACACCTTC

j_gene: TRBJ1-5
abundance: NA
v_gene: TRBV28
d_gene: TRBD1
CDR3aa: CASSRTGPGRPQHF
CDR3nt: TGTGCCAGCAGTCGGACAGGGCCCGGGAGGCCCCAGCATTTT

j_gene: TRBJ2-1
abundance: NA
v_gene: TRBV27
d_gene: TRBD1
CDR3aa: CASSIGTQGVYEQFF
CDR3nt: TGTGCCAGCAGTATCGGGACCCAGGGGGTCTATGAGCAGTTCTTC

j_gene: TRBJ2-3
abundance: NA
v_gene: TRBV9
d_gene: TRBD2
CDR3aa: CASSVGGGRADTQYF
CDR3nt: TGTGCCAGCAGCGTAGGCGGCGGGAGGGCAGATACGCAGTATTTT

j_gene: TRBJ2-3
abundance: NA
v_gene: TRBV15
d_gene: NA
CDR3aa: CATSREGRAEDTQYF
CDR3nt: TGTGCCACCAGCAGAGAGGGCAGGGCCGAAGATACGCAGTATTTT

j_gene: TRBJ2-3
abundance: NA
v_gene: TRBV6-5
d_gene: TRBD2
CDR3aa: CASSPAGGWDTQYF
CDR3nt: TGTGCCAGCAGCCCCGCGGGGGGTTGGGATACGCAGTATTTT

j_gene: TRBJ2-7
abundance: NA
v_gene: TRBV7-2
d_gene: TRBD2
CDR3aa: CASSLAGLAGGTDYEQYF
CDR3nt: TGTGCCAGCAGCTTAGCGGGGCTAGCGGGAGGGACCGACTACGAGCAGTACTTC

j_gene: TRBJ2-7
abundance: NA
v_gene: TRBV30
d_gene: NA
CDR3aa: CAYHRGARSYEQYF
CDR3nt: TGTGCCTACCATCGGGGGGCCCGTTCCTACGAGCAGTACTTC

j_gene: TRBJ1-4
abundance: few
v_gene: TRBV19
d_gene: TRBD1
CDR3aa: CASSTRRAGGLEKLFF
CDR3nt: TGTGCCAGTAGTACCCGACGGGCAGGGGGTTTAGAAAAACTGTTTTTT

j_gene: TRBJ1-1
abundance: NA
v_gene: TRBV9
d_gene: NA
CDR3aa: CASTRTTMNTEAFF
CDR3nt: TGTGCCAGCACCAGGACAACCATGAACACTGAAGCTTTCTTT

j_gene: TRBJ2-2
abundance: NA
v_gene: TRBV9
d_gene: TRBD2
CDR3aa: CASSGRLAGTNTGELFF
CDR3nt: TGTGCCAGCAGCGGACGACTAGCGGGGACGAACACCGGGGAGCTGTTTTTT

j_gene: TRBJ2-3
abundance: NA
v_gene: TRBV4-2
d_gene: TRBD1
CDR3aa: CASSQDVQGADTQYF
CDR3nt: TGTGCCAGCAGCCAAGATGTACAGGGGGCAGATACGCAGTATTTT

j_gene: TRBJ1-1
abundance: NA
v_gene: TRBV6-5
d_gene: TRBD1
CDR3aa: CASSPTGGTEAFF
CDR3nt: TGTGCCAGCAGTCCGACAGGGGGGACTGAAGCTTTCTTT